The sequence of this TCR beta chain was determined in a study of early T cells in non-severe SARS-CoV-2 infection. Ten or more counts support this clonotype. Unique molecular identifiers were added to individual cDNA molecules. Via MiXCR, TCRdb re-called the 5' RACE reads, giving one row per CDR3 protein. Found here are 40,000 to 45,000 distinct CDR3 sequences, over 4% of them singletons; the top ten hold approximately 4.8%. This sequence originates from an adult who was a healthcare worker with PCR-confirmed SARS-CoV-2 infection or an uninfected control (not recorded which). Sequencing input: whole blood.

CDR3 DNA sequence: TGCGCCAGCAGCTGGGACAGGGCAACCTACGAGCAGTACTTC. It specifies CASSWDRATYEQYF. This rearrangement joins TRBV5-1 to TRBJ2-7; 9 nucleotides match TRBD1. V shed 3 bases, J shed 2 bases, and the junction held 3 bases outside the gene matches. Germline CDR1 and CDR2: SGHRS and YFSETQ. This CDR3 region has 14 residues.